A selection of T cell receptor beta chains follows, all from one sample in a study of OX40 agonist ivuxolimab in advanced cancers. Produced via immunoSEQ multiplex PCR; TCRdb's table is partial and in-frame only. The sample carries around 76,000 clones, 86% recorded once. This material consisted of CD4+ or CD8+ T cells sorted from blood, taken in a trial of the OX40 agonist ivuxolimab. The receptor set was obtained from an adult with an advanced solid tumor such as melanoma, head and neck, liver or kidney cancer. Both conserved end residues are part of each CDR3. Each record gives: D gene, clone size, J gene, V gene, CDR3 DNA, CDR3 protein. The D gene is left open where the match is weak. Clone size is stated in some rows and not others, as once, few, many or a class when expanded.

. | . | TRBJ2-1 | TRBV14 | TGTGCCAGCAGCCACCGCTTAAAAGCACCTGTCCCCTACAATGAGCAGTTCTTC | CASSHRLKAPVPYNEQFF
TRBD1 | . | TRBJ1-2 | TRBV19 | TGTGCCAGTAGTTCCCGGGACAGGCCGTTATATGGCTACACCTTC | CASSSRDRPLYGYTF
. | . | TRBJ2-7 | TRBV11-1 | TGTGCCAGCAGCTTAGTATCGGGGTCGGTCCACGAGCAGTACTTC | CASSLVSGSVHEQYF
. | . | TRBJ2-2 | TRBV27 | TGTGCCAGCAAGCTGGGTAGGACTATGAACACCGGGGAGCTGTTTTTT | CASKLGRTMNTGELFF
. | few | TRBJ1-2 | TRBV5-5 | TGTGCCAGCAGCCCCGGGGGAAGGGTTGGCTACACCTTC | CASSPGGRVGYTF
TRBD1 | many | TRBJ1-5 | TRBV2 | TGTGCCAGCACCCGACAGGGTCCCAATCAGCCCCAGCATTTT | CASTRQGPNQPQHF
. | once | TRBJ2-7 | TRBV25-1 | TGTGCCAGCAGTGAATCCGCACAGCGCAACGAGCAGTACTTC | CASSESAQRNEQYF
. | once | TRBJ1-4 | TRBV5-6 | TGTGCCAGCAGGCTGGGGGCTGGCGAAAAACTGTTTTTT | CASRLGAGEKLFF
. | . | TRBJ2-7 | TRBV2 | TGTGCCAGCAGTGAGGAAAACTACGAGCAGTACTTC | CASSEENYEQYF
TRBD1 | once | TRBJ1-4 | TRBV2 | TGTGCCAGCAGCGTCGACAGGGGCGATGAAAAACTGTTTTTT | CASSVDRGDEKLFF
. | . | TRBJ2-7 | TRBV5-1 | TGCGCCAGCAGCTCGCAGACTGAGGCGGGCGAGCAGTACTTC | CASSSQTEAGEQYF
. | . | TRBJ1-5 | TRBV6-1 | TGTGCCAGCAGCCTGACAGAGGGTCAGCCCCAGCATTTT | CASSLTEGQPQHF
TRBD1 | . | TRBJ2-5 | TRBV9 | TGTGCCAGCAGCGCCCAGGACAGGGAAGAGACCCAGTACTTC | CASSAQDREETQYF
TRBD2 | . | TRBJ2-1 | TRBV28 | TGTGCCAGCAGTTTATGGGCTAGCGGACACAATGAGCAGTTCTTC | CASSLWASGHNEQFF
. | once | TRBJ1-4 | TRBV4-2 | TGTGCCAGCAGCCAAGTATCCGGGGCGGGCGGAAAACTGTTTTTT | CASSQVSGAGGKLFF
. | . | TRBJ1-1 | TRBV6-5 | TGTGCCAGCAGTCCGGGCGGCCTTCGGGGAGCTTTCTTT | CASSPGGLRGAFF
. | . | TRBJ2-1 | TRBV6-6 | TGTGCCAGCAGTTATAGAACAGGTTATGATGGGAATGAGCAGTTCTTC | CASSYRTGYDGNEQFF
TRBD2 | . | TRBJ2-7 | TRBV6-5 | TGTGCCAGCAGTCGGACTAGCGGGGGTTTCTACGAGCAGTACTTC | CASSRTSGGFYEQYF
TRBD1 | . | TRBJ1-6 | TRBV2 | TGTGCCAGCGCTTTGGACAGGGGTTCACCCCTCCACTTT | CASALDRGSPLHF
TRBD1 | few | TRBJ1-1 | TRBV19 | TGTGCCAGTATGGGACAGTTGAACACTGAAGCTTTCTTT | CASMGQLNTEAFF
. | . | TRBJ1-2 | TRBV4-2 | TGTGCCAGCACCACATCTAACAACTATGGCTACACCTTC | CASTTSNNYGYTF
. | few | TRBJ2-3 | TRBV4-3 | TGCGCCAGCAGTCCTCGAAGTGTGGGGGATACGCAGTATTTT | CASSPRSVGDTQYF
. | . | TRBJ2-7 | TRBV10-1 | TGCGCCAGCAGCTTCTTAAACGGTAGGGGACACTACGAGCAGTACTTC | CASSFLNGRGHYEQYF
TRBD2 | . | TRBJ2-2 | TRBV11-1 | TGTGCCAGCAGCGCGGGACTAGCGGACACCGGGGAGCTGTTTTTT | CASSAGLADTGELFF
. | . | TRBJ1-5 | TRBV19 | TGTGCCAGTAGTATAGGCCCCAGGAGGGGCAGCAATCAGCCCCAGCATTTT | CASSIGPRRGSNQPQHF
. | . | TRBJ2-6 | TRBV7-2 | TGTGCCAGCAGCGGTCCGGGACGAGCTTCTGGGGCCAACGTCCTGACTTTC | CASSGPGRASGANVLTF
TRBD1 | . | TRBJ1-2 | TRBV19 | TGTGCCAGTAGTATCCGGGACAGGGTAAAGTATGGCTACACCTTC | CASSIRDRVKYGYTF
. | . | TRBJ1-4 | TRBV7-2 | TGTGCCAGCAGCTTAGTCTCGGGGAACATTAATGAAAAACTGTTTTTT | CASSLVSGNINEKLFF
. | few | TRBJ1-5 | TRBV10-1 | TGCGCCAGCAGTGCCATGGGAAATCAGCCCCAGCATTTT | CASSAMGNQPQHF
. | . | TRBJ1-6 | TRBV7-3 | TGTGCCAGCAGCTTATTGGCCTTGGGTTCACCCCTCCACTTT | CASSLLALGSPLHF
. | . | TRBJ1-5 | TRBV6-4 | TGTGCCAGCAGAACATACGGGGGGGGCAATCAGCCCCAGCATTTT | CASRTYGGGNQPQHF
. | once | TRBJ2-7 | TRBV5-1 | TGCGCCAGCAGCTTGAGGGGGGTAAACTACGAGCAGTACTTC | CASSLRGVNYEQYF
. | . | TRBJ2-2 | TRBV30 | TGTGCCTGGAGTGTGAGCGGGTCGTACACCGGGGAGCTGTTTTTT | CAWSVSGSYTGELFF
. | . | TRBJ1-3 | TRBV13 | TGTGCCAGCAGCTTAAAGGGCGGCTCTGGAAACACCATATATTTT | CASSLKGGSGNTIYF
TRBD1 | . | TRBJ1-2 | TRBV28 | TGTGCCAGCAGTTCAGGGGGAACCGAAGCTAACTATGGCTACACCTTC | CASSSGGTEANYGYTF
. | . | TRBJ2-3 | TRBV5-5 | TGTGCCAGCAGCCCGGAACCTGGCTCAGATACGCAGTATTTT | CASSPEPGSDTQYF
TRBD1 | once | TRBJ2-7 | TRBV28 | TGTGCCAGCAGTTTAAGGCAGGGACAGACCTACGAGCAGTACTTC | CASSLRQGQTYEQYF
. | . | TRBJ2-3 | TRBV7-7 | TGTGCCAGCAGCTCGGTTGGCACAGATACGCAGTATTTT | CASSSVGTDTQYF
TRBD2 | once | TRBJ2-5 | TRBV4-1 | TGCGCCAGCAGCCAAGATATGGAACGGGGGGAGGAGACCCAGTACTTC | CASSQDMERGEETQYF
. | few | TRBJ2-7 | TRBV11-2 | TGTGCCAGCAGCTTAGATCTGTACAAAAACTACGAGCAGTACTTC | CASSLDLYKNYEQYF
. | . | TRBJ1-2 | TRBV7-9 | TGTGCCAGCAGTCCAATCAGGGAACGCTACACCTTC | CASSPIRERYTF
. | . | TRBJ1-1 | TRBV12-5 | TGTGCTAGTGGTTTGGTACTGGGGGCGATAACTGAAGCTTTCTTT | CASGLVLGAITEAFF